Listed below are T cell receptor beta chains from one sample, sequenced in a study of blood T cell repertoires in COVID-19. This table comes from immunoSEQ multiplex PCR, and its TCRdb copy is limited to in-frame clones, with some not included. The table records fewer than 250,000 clones, around 83% of them present only once. Specimen: PBMCs or T cells enriched from blood (not recorded which). These receptors were collected from a woman aged 25 to 39 who had been exposed to COVID-19. Each CDR3 is given with its conserved first and last residue. The order of the fields is V gene, J gene, D gene, CDR3 length, clone size, CDR3 DNA, CDR3 protein. D genes are given only for firm matches. A clone size is listed for some rows: how often the clone was seen (once, few, many), or a class if it is expanded.

>TRBV7-2|TRBJ1-2|TRBD1|15|-
TGTGCCAGCAGCCCCCCGGGACAGGTTTCTTGGGGCTACACCTTC
CASSPPGQVSWGYTF
>TRBV4-3|TRBJ1-5|-|13|-
TGCGCCAGCAGCCACGAGGTCAATCAGCCCCAGCATTTT
CASSHEVNQPQHF
>TRBV5-1|TRBJ1-5|TRBD1|15|-
TGCGCCAGCAGCTTGGATACAGGGGGCAGGCAGCCCCAGCATTTT
CASSLDTGGRQPQHF
>TRBV7-2|TRBJ1-2|-|14|-
TGTGCCAGCAGCCATCTGACAGCTAACTATGGCTACACCTTC
CASSHLTANYGYTF
>TRBV5-1|TRBJ1-4|TRBD1|15|-
TGCGCCAGCAGTCGAGGGGGACAGGGGACCGAAAAACTGTTTTTT
CASSRGGQGTEKLFF
>TRBV3-1/TRBV3-2|TRBJ1-2|TRBD1|16|-
TGTGCCAGCAGACACCGGGACAGAGGATTTAACTATGGCTACACCTTC
CASRHRDRGFNYGYTF
>TRBV12-5|TRBJ1-5|TRBD1|14|few
TGTGCTAGTGTCTCGGACAGGTCAAATCAGCCCCAGCATTTT
CASVSDRSNQPQHF
>TRBV27|TRBJ2-4|-|13|once
TGTGCCAGCAGTTCCGGGACTCGCCACATTCAGTACTTC
CASSSGTRHIQYF
>TRBV20-1|TRBJ1-4|-|16|-
TGCAGTGCTAGTCTCCCCCTGGGGGAGGGGTCGGGAAAACTGTTTTTT
CSASLPLGEGSGKLFF
>TRBV6-2/TRBV6-3|TRBJ2-5|TRBD1|18|-
TGTGCCAGCAGCCGTTCCCTGACCGGGACAGCGTACCAAGAGACCCAGTACTTC
CASSRSLTGTAYQETQYF
>TRBV21-1|TRBJ1-1|-|19|-
TGTGCCAGCAGCAAAGAGCGTGTGACAGAAATTGTCAGGAACACTGAAGCTTTCTTT
CASSKERVTEIVRNTEAFF
>TRBV18|TRBJ2-1|TRBD1|15|-
TGTGCCAGCTCAGAACAGGGGTCTTCCTACAATGAGCAGTTCTTC
CASSEQGSSYNEQFF
>TRBV3-1/TRBV3-2|TRBJ2-1|TRBD1|15|-
TGTGCCAGCAGCCTATCGGGGACAGCCTCTAATGAGCAGTTCTTC
CASSLSGTASNEQFF
>TRBV7-2|TRBJ1-1|TRBD1|16|-
TGTGCCAGCAGCTCCTACCCCGGGACAGTCAACACTGAAGCTTTCTTT
CASSSYPGTVNTEAFF
>TRBV2|TRBJ2-1|TRBD2|18|-
TGTGCCAGCAGTGAAGCGCGGGTCGGGGGGGCCGTGAGAAATGAGCAGTTCTTC
CASSEARVGGAVRNEQFF
>TRBV3-1/TRBV3-2|TRBJ1-2|-|15|-
TGTGCCAGCAGCCAAGAATTCGCAGGGAACTATGGCTACACCTTC
CASSQEFAGNYGYTF
>TRBV6-2/TRBV6-3|TRBJ1-5|-|14|-
TGTGCCAGCAGACCTCGGGGGGACGGGCAGCCCCAGCATTTT
CASRPRGDGQPQHF
>TRBV27|TRBJ2-2|-|17|-
TGTGCCAGCAGTTTATTCTACAGGGCTTTTAACACCGGGGAGCTGTTTTTT
CASSLFYRAFNTGELFF
>TRBV6-5|TRBJ1-3|TRBD1|15|once
TGTGCCAGCAGAGGGGACAGTCGCTCTGGAAACACCATATATTTT
CASRGDSRSGNTIYF
>TRBV4-1|TRBJ1-3|TRBD1|16|-
TGCGCCAGCAGCCAAGACGGGACAGTCTCTGGAAACACCATATATTTT
CASSQDGTVSGNTIYF
>TRBV29-1|TRBJ2-3|-|13|-
TGCAGCGTCCGAGGGTGGGACACAGATACGCAGTATTTT
CSVRGWDTDTQYF
>TRBV19|TRBJ2-2|TRBD1|17|few
TGTGCCAGTAGTATACTCAGAGGACAGGGGGGCACCGGGGAGCTGTTTTTT
CASSILRGQGGTGELFF
>TRBV6-5|TRBJ1-2|TRBD1|14|few
TGTGCCAGCAGTTCCGACAGGGGGCAGGATGGCTACACCTTC
CASSSDRGQDGYTF
>TRBV27|TRBJ2-3|-|14|-
TGTGCCAGCAGCTTTTTACTTAGCACAGATACGCAGTATTTT
CASSFLLSTDTQYF
>TRBV3-1/TRBV3-2|TRBJ2-3|TRBD2|18|-
TGTGCCAGCAGCCAAGATCGGGCTAGCGGGAACCTCGATACGAGGCAGTATTTT
CASSQDRASGNLDTRQYF
>TRBV10-3|TRBJ1-1|TRBD1|14|-
TGTGCCATCAGTCAGGGGGCAAAAAACACTGAAGCTTTCTTT
CAISQGAKNTEAFF
>TRBV27|TRBJ1-5|-|15|-
TGTGCCAGCAGTTACTGGGCCGATAGCAATCAGCCCCAGCATTTT
CASSYWADSNQPQHF
>TRBV6-5|TRBJ1-4|-|16|-
TGTGCCAGCAGTTACCGTCTTCAGGGGACTAATGAAAAACTGTTTTTT
CASSYRLQGTNEKLFF
>TRBV19|TRBJ2-2|TRBD1|13|-
TGTGCCACCCTGACAGGGGGCCCCGGGGAGCTGTTTTTT
CATLTGGPGELFF
>TRBV19|TRBJ1-3|-|16|-
TGTGCCAGTAGTATTAGTCATCTCCGATCTGGAAACACCATATATTTT
CASSISHLRSGNTIYF
>TRBV7-2|TRBJ2-5|TRBD1|14|-
TGTGCCAGCAGACCGGGACAGCACCAAGAGACCCAGTACTTC
CASRPGQHQETQYF
>TRBV29-1|TRBJ1-1|-|14|-
TGCAGCGTTGGGGAAACAGGGTTCGGCACTGAAGCTTTCTTT
CSVGETGFGTEAFF
>TRBV18|TRBJ1-4|-|14|few
TGTGCCAGCTCAGACTTGCAGGGATCTGAAAAACTGTTTTTT
CASSDLQGSEKLFF
>TRBV3-1/TRBV3-2|TRBJ1-5|-|13|-
TGTGCCAGCAGCCAAAATCGGGGACAGCCCCAGCATTTT
CASSQNRGQPQHF
>TRBV29-1|TRBJ2-1|TRBD1|13|-
TGCAGCGTGGCAGGGGGCGCTTTCTATGAGCAGTTCTTC
CSVAGGAFYEQFF
>TRBV7-3|TRBJ2-3|TRBD1|17|-
TGTGCCAGCAGTTTAACCCCAGGGGGCCCTAGCACAGATACGCAGTATTTT
CASSLTPGGPSTDTQYF
>TRBV7-2|TRBJ2-7|-|16|-
TGTGCCAGCAGCTTAAACGGCGGTTTGAGCTCCTACGAGCAGTACTTC
CASSLNGGLSSYEQYF
>TRBV12-3/TRBV12-4|TRBJ1-1|-|13|once
TGTGCCAGCAGTTCTTTGGGGAGCACTGAAGCTTTCTTT
CASSSLGSTEAFF
>TRBV2|TRBJ1-1|TRBD1|15|-
TGTGCTTACAGGGCCCTAGGGGGCGGGAACACTGAAGCTTTCTTT
CAYRALGGGNTEAFF
>TRBV19|TRBJ1-2|-|13|-
TGTGCCAGTTCGCGGGAGAATCGGTATGGCTACACCTTC
CASSRENRYGYTF
>TRBV3-1/TRBV3-2|TRBJ2-2|-|14|few
TGTGCCAGCAGCCCCCTAGCAGGCACCGGGGAGCTGTTTTTT
CASSPLAGTGELFF
>TRBV11-2|TRBJ2-5|TRBD2|15|-
TGTGCCAGCAGCCCCTACGCGGGGGGCGGGGAGACCCAGTACTTC
CASSPYAGGGETQYF
>TRBV12-3/TRBV12-4|TRBJ2-5|-|12|-
TGTGCCAGCAGTTCTAGCGAGGAGACCCAGTACTTC
CASSSSEETQYF
>TRBV18|TRBJ2-1|TRBD2|16|-
TGTGCCAGCTCCCCTAACGGGGGGAGGTCCTACAATGAGCAGTTCTTC
CASSPNGGRSYNEQFF
>TRBV24-1|TRBJ2-1|-|16|-
TGTGCCACCAGTGATGATCAGGGGACTACGGGGGGTGAGCAGTTCTTC
CATSDDQGTTGGEQFF
>TRBV7-2|TRBJ1-5|TRBD1|14|-
TGTGCCAGCAGCCCCAGGACAGGGCTCCAGCCCCAGCATTTT
CASSPRTGLQPQHF
>TRBV19|TRBJ2-3|TRBD1|15|-
TGTGCCAGTAGTATAGCGGGACAGATCACAGATACGCAGTATTTT
CASSIAGQITDTQYF
>TRBV29-1|TRBJ1-1|-|15|-
TGCAGCGTTGTTCGGGTATCAGGGCGAGCCGACGAAGCTTTCTTT
CSVVRVSGRADEAFF
>TRBV30|TRBJ2-3|-|15|-
TGTGCCTGGAGTCATGGTAGTACGGGGACAGATACGCAGTATTTT
CAWSHGSTGTDTQYF
>TRBV7-9|TRBJ1-1|TRBD1|13|-
TGTGCCAGCAGTTTAGACAGGGGGAATGAAGCTTTCTTT
CASSLDRGNEAFF
>TRBV2|TRBJ1-2|TRBD1|14|-
TGTGCCAGCAGTGGGGAGCGACAGGGGGTGGGCTACACCTTC
CASSGERQGVGYTF
>TRBV19|TRBJ2-3|-|18|-
TGTGCCAGTAGTGACCGCATCGGTAGCGGACAATACACAGATACGCAGTATTTT
CASSDRIGSGQYTDTQYF
>TRBV18|TRBJ2-7|TRBD2|16|-
TGTGCCAGCTCAGGCCTCGGGACTAGCGGGGGGTTTGAGCAGTACTTC
CASSGLGTSGGFEQYF
>TRBV5-1|TRBJ1-1|TRBD1|15|-
TGCGCCAGCAGCCCCGGACAGGGACTGAACACTGAAGCTTTCTTT
CASSPGQGLNTEAFF
>TRBV19|TRBJ2-1|TRBD2|15|-
TGTGCCAGTAGTATAGGGGCTAGCGGGGTTAATGAGCAGTTCTTC
CASSIGASGVNEQFF
>TRBV7-3|TRBJ2-3|-|12|-
TGTGCCAGCAGCACAGACACAGATACGCAGTATTTT
CASSTDTDTQYF